This T cell receptor beta chain comes out of a study of shared clonotypes between healthy human individuals. Whole-study results and caveats: Only blood underwent sampling, and tissue repertoires likely differ.

In the study's own analysis: Filtering was not the same, since immunoSEQ gave junction-only sequences without quality scores. Here immunoSEQ multiplex PCR was the method, and the copy in TCRdb shows in-frame clones only, minus some. V and J calls and clone size are given by that table; D and trimming were obtained from the DNA. The sample has a few million clones, approximately 92% seen once. CD45RO negativity and positive selection for CCR7 defined naive CD8 cells, a population that excluded terminally differentiated effector memory CD45RA+ cells. Turning to this clone: The antigen is undetermined.

The CDR3 contains 16 residues. Germline lookup yields CDR1 LGHNA and CDR2 YSLEER. V lost 3 bases and J 0 bases, leaving 11 bases between the germline ends. This clonotype originated in a man in his late teens or twenties in good health. Some clones in this sample may be carry-over from other donors' samples. V is TRBV4-3 and J is TRBJ1-4; possible D gene TRBD1, 5 bases. The specimen sequenced was naive CD8+ T cells from PBMCs. In DNA form, the CDR3 reads TGCGCCAGCAGCCAGACCCGAGGGGCAACTAATGAAAAACTGTTTTTT. Translating gives CASSQTRGATNEKLFF.